These 15 T cell receptor beta chains were all obtained from the same sample, sequenced in a study of shared clonotypes between healthy human individuals. Produced via immunoSEQ multiplex PCR; TCRdb's table is partial and in-frame only. The sample records 2 million to 3 million clones, 93% being singletons. The material sequenced was naive CD4+ T cells from PBMCs. This sample's subset: CD45RA+ positively selected. The origin of the receptors is a man aged 18 to 30 in good health. Some clones in this sample may be carry-over from other donors' samples.

The chain has TRBV18 and TRBJ2-1; D gene ambiguous. The CDR3 extends over 14 amino acids. Germline CDR1 reads KGHSH; CDR2 reads LQKENI. V lost 5 bases to trimming and J lost 0 bases, with 8 bases between them. CDR3 DNA sequence: TGTGCCAGCTCATCCCCCAGCTCCTACAATGAGCAGTTCTTC. Translating gives CASSSPSSYNEQFF.

J is TRBJ2-1 and V is TRBV7-7; perhaps TRBD1 as D (6 bases). CDR3 length: 15 residues. Germline lookup yields CDR1 SSHAT and CDR2 FNYEAQ (reference sequence). V was clipped by 0 bases and J by 5 bases, with 11 bases between them. CDR3 protein: CASSLAFQGHNEQFF. DNA of the CDR3: TGTGCCAGCAGCTTAGCATTTCAGGGGCACAATGAGCAGTTCTTC. The full variable domain, its missing parts supplied by reference TRBV7-7 and TRBJ2-1, is GAGVSQSPRYKVTKRGQDVTLRCDPISSHATLYWYQQALGQGPEFLTYFNYEAQPDKSGLPSDRFSAERPEGSISTLTIQRTEQRDSAMYRCASSLAFQGHNEQFFGPGTRLTVL.

The chain recombines TRBV11-2 with TRBJ2-7, with D possibly called TRBD1 or TRBD2 (7 bases each). Trimming left V 1 base short and J 4 bases short, with 14 bases between. Germline V lookup: CDR1 SGHAT, CDR2 FQNNGV. The CDR3 runs 15 residues. CDR3 amino acids: CASSLVVQGGYEQYF. As DNA, the CDR3 is TGTGCCAGCAGCTTAGTGGTGCAGGGGGGGTACGAGCAGTACTTC. Using reference TRBV11-2 and TRBJ2-7 for the parts outside the CDR3, the full variable domain is EAGVAQSPRYKIIEKRQSVAFWCNPISGHATLYWYQQILGQGPKLLIQFQNNGVVDDSQLPKDRFSAERLKGVDSTLKIQPAKLEDSAVYLCASSLVVQGGYEQYFGPGTRLTVT.

The sample holds one count of this clone. This chain connects TRBV29-1 to TRBJ2-1; possible D gene TRBD1, 6 bases. Germline V gene data show CDR1 as SQVTM and CDR2 as ANQGSEA. The CDR3 is made up of 9 amino acids. The CDR3 sequence: CRGDKTEFF. The CDR3 DNA reads as TGCAGGGGGGACAAAACCGAGTTCTTC.

This chain joins TRBV28 and TRBJ2-7, with 11 bases matching TRBD2. From germline, CDR1 is MDHEN and CDR2 SYDVKM. Trimming removed 10 bases from V and 4 bases from J; junction bases left unmatched: 15. There are 16 residues in the CDR3. The CDR3 DNA reads TGTGCCACCGTTCCTACTAGCGGGAGTTCCCCTTACGAGCAGTACTTC. Translated: CATVPTSGSSPYEQYF.

J is TRBJ2-5 and V is TRBV5-1, with 11 bases lining up with TRBD2. V shed 0 bases and J 4 bases; nucleotides not matched to a gene: 2. Germline lookup yields CDR1 SGHRS and CDR2 YFSETQ. The CDR3 loop spans 15 amino acids. CDR3 nucleotide sequence: TGCGCCAGCAGCTTGGAGGGGACTAGCGGAGAGACCCAGTACTTC. It is translated as CASSLEGTSGETQYF. The variable domain in full, completed from reference TRBV5-1 and TRBJ2-5, reads KAGVTQTPRYLIKTRGQQVTLSCSPISGHRSVSWYQQTPGQGLQFLFEYFSETQRNKGNFPGRFSGRQFSNSRSEMNVSTLELGDSALYLCASSLEGTSGETQYFGPGTRLLVL.

The chain employs TRBV7-3 and TRBJ2-5, with 13 bases fitting TRBD2. This CDR3 contains 17 residues. V was clipped by 2 bases and J by 4 bases; unmatched bases: 7. CDR1 is SGHTA and CDR2 is FQGTGA in the germline V gene. The CDR3 spells CASSLSSTSGRLETQYF. DNA for the CDR3: TGTGCCAGCAGCTTATCTTCGACTAGCGGGAGGTTAGAGACCCAGTACTTC.

The chain has TRBV19 and TRBJ1-4; 7 bases line up with TRBD1. Germline assignment: CDR1 LNHDA and CDR2 SQIVND (reference sequence). V lost 5 bases, J lost 4 bases, and 4 bases stayed unmatched. The CDR3 sequence is 14 residues long. CDR3 in DNA: TGTGCCAGTAGTTGGGACAGAAATAATGAAAAACTGTTTTTT. As protein: CASSWDRNNEKLFF. The variable domain in full, completed from reference TRBV19 and TRBJ1-4, reads DGGITQSPKYLFRKEGQNVTLSCEQNLNHDAMYWYRQDPGQGLRLIYYSQIVNDFQKGDIAEGYSVSREKKESFPLTVTSAQKNPTAFYLCASSWDRNNEKLFFGSGTQLSVL.

The chain recombines TRBV5-8 with TRBJ1-5; 7 bases align to TRBD1. This CDR3 is 13 amino acids long. Germline-derived CDR1 and CDR2 are SGHTS and YDEGEE. V shed 6 bases and J 7 bases; nucleotides not matched to a gene: 7. CDR3: CASKPGGRQPQHF. CDR3 DNA sequence: TGTGCCAGCAAACCAGGGGGAAGGCAGCCCCAGCATTTT.

The chain couples TRBV4-3 to TRBJ2-1, with TRBD2 as a possible D gene (5 bases). Per the germline V gene, CDR1 is LGHNA and CDR2 is YSLEER. The CDR3 is 13 amino acids. Deletions cut 2 bases from V and 10 bases from J, with 12 bases between. The CDR3 reads CASSQTSSREQFF. In DNA form, the CDR3 reads TGCGCCAGCAGCCAAACCTCTAGCCGCGAGCAGTTCTTC.

This clone appeared a single time. The chain is built from TRBV30 and TRBJ2-5, with D perhaps assigned TRBD1 or TRBD2 (5 bases each). CDR3 length: 13 residues. V gave up 6 bases and J gave up 2 bases, with 13 bases separating them. Germline V CDR1 and CDR2: GTSNPN, SVGIG (reference sequence). The CDR3 reads CACLRDGQETQYF. The CDR3 coding sequence is TGTGCCTGCCTTAGGGACGGACAAGAGACCCAGTACTTC. Filled out from reference TRBV30 and TRBJ2-5, the complete variable domain reads SQTIHQWPATLVQPVGSPLSLECTVEGTSNPNLYWYRQAAGRGLQLLFYSVGIGQISSEVPQNLSASRPQDRQFILSSKKLLLSDSGFYLCACLRDGQETQYFGPGTRLLVL.

As for this clone: The same CDR3 also results from other DNA sequences found in this sample. The chain uses TRBV5-1 and TRBJ2-5; D might be TRBD1 (6 bases). The V gene lost 2 bases and the J gene lost 2 bases, with 10 bases spanning the gap. The CDR3 runs to 14 residues. Germline loops: CDR1 SGHRS, CDR2 YFSETQ. The CDR3 nucleotides are TGCGCCAGCAGCTTAAGTCAGGGGCAAGAGACCCAGTACTTC. Its translation is CASSLSQGQETQYF.

Concerning this clone itself: In the same sample, other DNA sequences code for this CDR3. The chain uses TRBV5-1 and TRBJ1-5, with D perhaps TRBD1 (6 bases). With 0 bases removed from V and 4 bases from J, the gap between germline ends came to 8 bases. Germline V gene lookup returns CDR1 SGHRS and CDR2 YFSETQ. This CDR3 is built from 14 residues. CDR3 protein: CASSLGQANQPQHF. CDR3 coding DNA: TGCGCCAGCAGCTTGGGACAGGCTAATCAGCCCCAGCATTTT. The full variable domain, completed using reference TRBV5-1 and TRBJ1-5, is KAGVTQTPRYLIKTRGQQVTLSCSPISGHRSVSWYQQTPGQGLQFLFEYFSETQRNKGNFPGRFSGRQFSNSRSEMNVSTLELGDSALYLCASSLGQANQPQHFGDGTRLSIL.

The V and J genes are TRBV7-9 and TRBJ2-2; TRBD1 aligns across 9 bases. Germline values: CDR1 SEHNR, CDR2 FQNEAQ (reference sequence). V gave up 5 bases and J gave up 0 bases; unmatched junction bases: 4. The CDR3 covers 16 residues. The CDR3 coding sequence is TGTGCCAGCAGCCCCGACAGGGGGTCGAACACCGGGGAGCTGTTTTTT. Translating gives CASSPDRGSNTGELFF.

The chain links TRBV29-1 to TRBJ1-1; 12 positions match TRBD1. V gave up 4 bases and J gave up 1 base; unmatched junction bases: 7. This CDR3 is built from 16 residues. Germline CDR1 SQVTM, CDR2 ANQGSEA. CDR3 sequence: CSVVGDRGQGNTEAFF. CDR3 DNA: TGCAGCGTTGTGGGGGACAGGGGGCAGGGGAACACTGAAGCTTTCTTT. Supplemented by reference TRBV29-1 and TRBJ1-1, the full variable domain reads SAVISQKPSRDICQRGTSLTIQCQVDSQVTMMFWYRQQPGQSLTLIATANQGSEATYESGFVIDKFPISRPNLTFSTLTVSNMSPEDSSIYLCSVVGDRGQGNTEAFFGQGTRLTVV.